This entry is about one TCR beta chain. What it binds is unknown. PCR was performed using 60 Vbeta and 13 Jbeta primers. Sequencing used immunoSEQ multiplex PCR; TCRdb keeps in-frame clones, though not all of them. This table has around 150,000 clones, approximately 76% appearing once. The sample originates from a study of cytomegalovirus exposure and HLA in healthy donors. Study-wide results and limits: Accurate HLA-A and HLA-B prediction from TCR beta sequences was reported for most subjects. Compared with the roughly 670-donor mean, an Asian-associated ancestry cluster reportedly had fewer N-insertions, according to a later analysis.

Losses at the gene ends were 6 bases for V and 1 base for J; bases not matched to a gene: 3. The CDR3 is made up of 14 amino acids. Looked up from germline, CDR1 is SGHTA and CDR2 is FQGNSA. Sequences were obtained from PBMCs. This clonotype originated in a man in his sixties in good health and CMV-seronegative. The chain employs TRBV7-2 and TRBJ2-5; 9 bases align to TRBD1. The CDR3 here is CASRTTGGQETQYF. For the CDR3, the DNA is TGTGCCAGCAGGACGACAGGGGGCCAAGAGACCCAGTACTTC.